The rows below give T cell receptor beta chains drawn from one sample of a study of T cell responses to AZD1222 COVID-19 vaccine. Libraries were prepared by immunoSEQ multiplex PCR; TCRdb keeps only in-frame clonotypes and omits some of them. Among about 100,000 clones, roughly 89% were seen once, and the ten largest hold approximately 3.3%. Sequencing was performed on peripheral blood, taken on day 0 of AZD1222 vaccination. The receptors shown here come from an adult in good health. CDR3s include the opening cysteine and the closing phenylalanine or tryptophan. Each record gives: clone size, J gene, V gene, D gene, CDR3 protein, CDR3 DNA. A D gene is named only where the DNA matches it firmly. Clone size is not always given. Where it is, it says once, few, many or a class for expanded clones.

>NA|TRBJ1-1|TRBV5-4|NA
CASSPGGNTEAFF
TGTGCCAGCAGCCCGGGAGGGAACACTGAAGCTTTCTTT
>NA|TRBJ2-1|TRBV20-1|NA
CSAKPGNEQFF
TGCAGTGCGAAACCGGGCAATGAGCAGTTCTTC
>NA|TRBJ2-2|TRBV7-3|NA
CASSLTEGSAGELFF
TGTGCCAGCAGCTTAACCGAGGGCTCGGCCGGGGAGCTGTTTTTT
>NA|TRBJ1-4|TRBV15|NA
CATSRAAHEKLFF
TGTGCCACCAGCAGAGCGGCCCACGAAAAACTGTTTTTT
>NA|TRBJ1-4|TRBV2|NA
CASRPSDLRSRVEKLFF
TGTGCCAGCAGGCCCTCCGACCTCCGATCTAGGGTTGAAAAACTGTTTTTT
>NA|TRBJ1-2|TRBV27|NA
CASSKPGSLSGGYTF
TGTGCCAGCAGTAAACCGGGATCCCTATCCGGGGGCTACACCTTC
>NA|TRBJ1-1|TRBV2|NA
CASESRQGRTEAFF
TGTGCCAGCGAGTCAAGGCAGGGAAGGACTGAAGCTTTCTTT
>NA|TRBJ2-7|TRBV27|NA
CASSLSLQGLSYEQYF
TGTGCCAGCAGTTTATCTCTCCAGGGACTCTCCTACGAGCAGTACTTC
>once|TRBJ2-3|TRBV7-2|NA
CASSPTPPTDTQYF
TGTGCCAGCAGCCCGACTCCCCCCACAGATACGCAGTATTTT
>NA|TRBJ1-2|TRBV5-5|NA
CASSFGPVANNYGYTF
TGTGCCAGCAGCTTCGGACCCGTCGCCAACAACTATGGCTACACCTTC
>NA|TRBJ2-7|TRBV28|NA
CASRKSHGGREQYF
TGTGCCAGCAGAAAATCACATGGAGGGAGGGAGCAGTACTTC
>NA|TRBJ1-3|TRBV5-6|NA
CASSPSTSRSGNTIYF
TGTGCCAGCAGCCCCTCCACCTCCCGCTCTGGAAACACCATATATTTT
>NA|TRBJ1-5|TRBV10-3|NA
CAIGRDSNQPQHF
TGTGCCATCGGGAGGGATAGCAATCAGCCCCAGCATTTT
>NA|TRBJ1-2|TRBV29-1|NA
CSVEGGDYGYTF
TGCAGCGTTGAAGGAGGGGACTATGGCTACACCTTC
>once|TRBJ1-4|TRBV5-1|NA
CASSLRGEKLFF
TGCGCCAGCAGTCTCCGGGGTGAAAAACTGTTTTTT
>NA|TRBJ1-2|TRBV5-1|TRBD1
CASSWGTGVIYGYTF
TGCGCCAGTTCCTGGGGAACAGGGGTTATCTATGGCTACACCTTC
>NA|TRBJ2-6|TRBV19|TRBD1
CASVPGQGFTGANVLTF
TGTGCCAGTGTACCGGGACAGGGTTTCACTGGGGCCAACGTCCTGACTTTC
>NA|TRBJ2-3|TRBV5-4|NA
CASSSKGGTDTQYF
TGTGCCAGCAGTTCGAAGGGAGGCACAGATACGCAGTATTTT
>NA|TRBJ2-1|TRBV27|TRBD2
CASSRGFRGGFYNEQFF
TGTGCCAGCAGTAGGGGCTTCCGGGGGGGCTTTTACAATGAGCAGTTCTTC
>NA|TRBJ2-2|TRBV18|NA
CASSPQAGFGNTGELFF
TGTGCCAGCTCACCACAGGCAGGGTTCGGGAACACCGGGGAGCTGTTTTTT
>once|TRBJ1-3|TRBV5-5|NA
CASSLDQGFSGNTIYF
TGTGCCAGCAGCTTAGATCAGGGGTTCTCTGGAAACACCATATATTTT
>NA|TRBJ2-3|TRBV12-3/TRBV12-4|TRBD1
CASSGGQVGTQYF
TGTGCCAGCAGTGGGGGACAGGTAGGGACGCAGTATTTT
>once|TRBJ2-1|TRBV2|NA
CASSERRGGNEQFF
TGTGCCAGCAGTGAACGCAGGGGTGGAAATGAGCAGTTCTTC
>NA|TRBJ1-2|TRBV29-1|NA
CSVDEGTTTRYGYTF
TGCAGCGTTGATGAGGGCACCACTACTCGTTATGGCTACACCTTC
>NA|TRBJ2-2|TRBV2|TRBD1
CASRRQGAGELFF
TGTGCCAGCCGTCGACAGGGGGCCGGGGAGCTGTTTTTT
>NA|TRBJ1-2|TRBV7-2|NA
CASSLGSPGYGGYTF
TGTGCCAGCAGCTTAGGTTCCCCAGGGTACGGTGGCTACACCTTC
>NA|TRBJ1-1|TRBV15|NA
CATSRRTVGSNTEAFF
TGTGCCACCAGCAGGAGGACAGTCGGATCGAACACTGAAGCTTTCTTT
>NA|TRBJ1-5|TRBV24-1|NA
CATSGGLNQPQHF
TGTGCCACCAGTGGGGGCCTCAATCAGCCCCAGCATTTT
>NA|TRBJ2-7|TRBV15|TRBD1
CATSRRVPGQPTFNPSSYEQYF
TGTGCCACCAGCAGGAGAGTACCGGGACAGCCTACTTTTAACCCGAGCTCCTACGAGCAGTACTTC
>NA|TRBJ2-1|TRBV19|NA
CASSITGSNEQFF
TGTGCCAGTAGTATAACAGGGAGCAATGAGCAGTTCTTC
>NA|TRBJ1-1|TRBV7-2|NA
CASSLMMNTEAFF
TGTGCCAGCAGCTTAATGATGAACACTGAAGCTTTCTTT
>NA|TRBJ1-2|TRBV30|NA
CAWSVRRGSSPSGYTF
TGTGCCTGGAGTGTCAGGAGGGGGAGTTCGCCTAGCGGCTACACCTTC
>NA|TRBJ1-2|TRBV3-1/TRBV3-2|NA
CASRPRGQSLYGYTF
TGTGCCAGCAGACCCCGGGGACAATCACTTTATGGCTACACCTTC
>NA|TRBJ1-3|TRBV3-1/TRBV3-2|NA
CASSQDGWGRGNTIYF
TGTGCCAGCAGCCAAGATGGGTGGGGGCGTGGAAACACCATATATTTT
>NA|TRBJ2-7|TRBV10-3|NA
CAISEQRVPPYEQYF
TGTGCCATCAGTGAGCAGCGGGTCCCCCCCTACGAGCAGTACTTC
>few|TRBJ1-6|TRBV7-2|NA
CASSIKYHNSPLHF
TGTGCCAGCAGCATTAAATACCATAATTCACCCCTCCACTTT
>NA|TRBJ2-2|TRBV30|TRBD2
CAWSVLAGNGELFF
TGTGCCTGGAGTGTACTAGCGGGGAACGGGGAGCTGTTTTTT
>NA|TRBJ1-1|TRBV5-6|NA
CASSLGGDPSLNTEAFF
TGTGCCAGCAGCTTAGGGGGGGACCCGTCCTTAAACACTGAAGCTTTCTTT
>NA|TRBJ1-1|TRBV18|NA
CASSPRGMNTEAFF
TGTGCCAGCTCACCGAGGGGCATGAACACTGAAGCTTTCTTT
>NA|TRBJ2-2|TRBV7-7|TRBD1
CASSLRDRGPPGELFF
TGTGCTAGCAGCCTCCGGGACAGGGGGCCTCCCGGGGAGCTGTTTTTT
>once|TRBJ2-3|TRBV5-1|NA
CASSLDGSVSTDTQYF
TGCGCCAGCAGCTTGGACGGCTCGGTTAGCACAGATACGCAGTATTTT
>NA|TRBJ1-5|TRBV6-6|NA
CASSGGKGQPQHF
TGTGCCAGCAGTGGTGGGAAGGGACAGCCCCAGCATTTT